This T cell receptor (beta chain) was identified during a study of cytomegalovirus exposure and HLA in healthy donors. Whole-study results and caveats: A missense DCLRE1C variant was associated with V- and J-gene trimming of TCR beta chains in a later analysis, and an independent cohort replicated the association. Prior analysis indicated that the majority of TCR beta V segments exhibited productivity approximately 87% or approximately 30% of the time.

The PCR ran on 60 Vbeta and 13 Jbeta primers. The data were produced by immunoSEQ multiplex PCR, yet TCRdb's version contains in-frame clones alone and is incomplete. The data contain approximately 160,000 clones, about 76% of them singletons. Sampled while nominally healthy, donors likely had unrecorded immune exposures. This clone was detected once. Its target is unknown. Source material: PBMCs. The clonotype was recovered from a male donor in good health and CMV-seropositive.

CDR3 DNA sequence: TGTGCCAGTAGTGCCCGGGATCCCGACGAGCAGTACTTC. Translation gives CASSARDPDEQYF. V usage is TRBV19 and J usage is TRBJ2-7, with TRBD2 as a possible D gene (5 bases). Per the germline V gene, CDR1 is LNHDA and CDR2 is SQIVND (reference sequence). The ends were cut back, 5 bases at V and 5 bases at J, with 13 bases in the middle. This CDR3 comprises 13 residues.